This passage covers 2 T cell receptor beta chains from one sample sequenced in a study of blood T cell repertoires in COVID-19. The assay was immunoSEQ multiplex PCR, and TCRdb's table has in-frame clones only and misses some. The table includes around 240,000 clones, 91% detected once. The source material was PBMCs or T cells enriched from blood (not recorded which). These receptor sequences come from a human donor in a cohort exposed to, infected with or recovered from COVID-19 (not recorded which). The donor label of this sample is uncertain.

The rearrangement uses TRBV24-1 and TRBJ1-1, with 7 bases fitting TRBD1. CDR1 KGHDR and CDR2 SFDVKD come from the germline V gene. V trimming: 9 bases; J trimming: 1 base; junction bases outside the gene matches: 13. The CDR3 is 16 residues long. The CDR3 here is CATRGGGLISNTEAFF. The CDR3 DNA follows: TGTGCCACCCGAGGGGGCGGGCTAATTTCGAACACTGAAGCTTTCTTT.

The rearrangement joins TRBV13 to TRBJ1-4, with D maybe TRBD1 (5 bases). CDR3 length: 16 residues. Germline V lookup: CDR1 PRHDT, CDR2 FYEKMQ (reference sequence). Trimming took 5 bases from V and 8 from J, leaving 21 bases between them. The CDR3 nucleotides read TGTGCCAGCAGCGCCACAGGAACCCATGGTAGGGAAAAACTGTTTTTT. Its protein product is CASSATGTHGREKLFF.